The sequence of this TCR beta chain was determined in a study of beta chain features in type 1 diabetes. V was cut by 1 base and J by 9 bases, with 7 bases left in between. This CDR3 is 11 amino acids long. Germline assignment: CDR1 DFQATT and CDR2 SNEGSKA (reference sequence). Study-wide points: HLA effects on TCRB rearrangement stayed unresolved here. The naive, central memory and Treg TCRB repertoires looked more alike in patients than they did in healthy donors.

Since all of the isolated RNA was reverse transcribed, expressed TCRB transcripts were what got sequenced. Repertoires were generated with immunoSEQ multiplex PCR, while TCRdb's copy carries only in-frame clones and drops some. Seen here are 450,000 to 600,000 clones, about 32% observed once, and the top ten hold almost 0.065%. This clone showed up just a few times. Its antigen is as yet unknown. Source material: naive CD4+ T cells from blood. This TCR came from a man between 18 and 29 years old in good health. The rearrangement uses TRBV20-1 and TRBJ2-1; D gene uncertain. CDR3 region: CSARGTVEQFF. In nucleotides, the CDR3 is TGCAGTGCTAGAGGGACGGTTGAGCAGTTCTTC.